The next 5 T cell receptor beta chains were all read from a single sample in a study of identical twins. MiXCR was run by TCRdb on the 5' RACE reads, yielding one entry per CDR3 protein. The sample includes hundreds of thousands of distinct CDR3 sequences, roughly 18% of them seen just once. The sample was also reused in another study, on T cells expressing NK-cell markers.

Sequenced: PBMCs. These receptors all stem from a woman between 18 and 30 years old in good health.

V is TRBV29-1 and J is TRBJ2-1, with D perhaps TRBD1 or TRBD2 (6 bases each). The CDR3 sequence is 14 residues long. Trimming stripped 7 bases from V and 4 bases from J, with 17 bases between. Germline CDR1 reads SQVTM; CDR2 reads ANQGSEA. The CDR3 region has the DNA TGCAGCGGGGGGACGGGGGCCGTGTACAATGAGCAGTTCTTC. It encodes CSGGTGAVYNEQFF.

The chain uses TRBV5-1 and TRBJ1-1; 9 bases agree with TRBD1. CDR1 is SGHRS, CDR2 YFSETQ, per germline. This CDR3 is built from 16 residues. V shed 4 bases and J 1 base; nucleotides not matched to a gene: 8. CDR3 protein: CASSGGTGITNTEAFF. The CDR3 DNA reads TGCGCCAGCAGCGGGGGGACAGGGATAACGAACACTGAAGCTTTCTTT.

This sequence joins TRBV7-9 and TRBJ2-7, with 8 bases identical to TRBD2. V lost 5 bases to trimming and J lost 5 bases; unmatched junction nucleotides: 8. The CDR3 runs 14 residues. Germline V CDR1 and CDR2: SEHNR, FQNEAQ (reference sequence). CDR3 amino acids: CASSQSGSSDEQYF. The CDR3 region has the DNA TGTGCCAGCAGCCAAAGCGGGAGCAGCGACGAGCAGTACTTC.

This clonotype was seen just once. The V call is TRBV7-9, the J call TRBJ1-1; possible D gene TRBD1, 6 bases. Germline lookup yields CDR1 SEHNR and CDR2 FQNEAQ (reference sequence). The CDR3 is made up of 13 amino acids. V dropped 6 bases and J dropped 4 bases, with 12 bases sitting between them. In DNA form, the CDR3 reads TGTGCCAGCAGTGAACAGGGAGCCACTGAAGCTTTCTTT. It specifies CASSEQGATEAFF.

The chain joins TRBV3-1 to TRBJ2-3; TRBD1 aligns across 10 bases. CDR3 length: 16 residues. Germline V gene data show CDR1 as LGHDT and CDR2 as YNNKEL (reference sequence). With 2 bases clipped from V and 1 base from J, the junction kept 3 bases outside the gene matches. This CDR3 reads CASSQRGTGGTDTQYF. The CDR3 coding sequence is TGTGCCAGCAGCCAACGGGGGACAGGGGGCACAGATACGCAGTATTTT.